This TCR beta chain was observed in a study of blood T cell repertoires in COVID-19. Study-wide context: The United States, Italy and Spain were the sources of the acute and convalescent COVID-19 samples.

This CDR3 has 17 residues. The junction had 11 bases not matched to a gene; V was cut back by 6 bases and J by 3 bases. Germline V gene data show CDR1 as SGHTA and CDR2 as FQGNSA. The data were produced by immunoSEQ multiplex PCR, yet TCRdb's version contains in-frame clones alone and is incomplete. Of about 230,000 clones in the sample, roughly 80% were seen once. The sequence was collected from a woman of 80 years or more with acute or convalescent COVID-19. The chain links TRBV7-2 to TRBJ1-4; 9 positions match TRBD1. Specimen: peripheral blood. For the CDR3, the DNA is TGTGCCAGCAGAGCGACCGGGACAGGGTTGCCTAATGAAAAACTGTTTTTT. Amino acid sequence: CASRATGTGLPNEKLFF.